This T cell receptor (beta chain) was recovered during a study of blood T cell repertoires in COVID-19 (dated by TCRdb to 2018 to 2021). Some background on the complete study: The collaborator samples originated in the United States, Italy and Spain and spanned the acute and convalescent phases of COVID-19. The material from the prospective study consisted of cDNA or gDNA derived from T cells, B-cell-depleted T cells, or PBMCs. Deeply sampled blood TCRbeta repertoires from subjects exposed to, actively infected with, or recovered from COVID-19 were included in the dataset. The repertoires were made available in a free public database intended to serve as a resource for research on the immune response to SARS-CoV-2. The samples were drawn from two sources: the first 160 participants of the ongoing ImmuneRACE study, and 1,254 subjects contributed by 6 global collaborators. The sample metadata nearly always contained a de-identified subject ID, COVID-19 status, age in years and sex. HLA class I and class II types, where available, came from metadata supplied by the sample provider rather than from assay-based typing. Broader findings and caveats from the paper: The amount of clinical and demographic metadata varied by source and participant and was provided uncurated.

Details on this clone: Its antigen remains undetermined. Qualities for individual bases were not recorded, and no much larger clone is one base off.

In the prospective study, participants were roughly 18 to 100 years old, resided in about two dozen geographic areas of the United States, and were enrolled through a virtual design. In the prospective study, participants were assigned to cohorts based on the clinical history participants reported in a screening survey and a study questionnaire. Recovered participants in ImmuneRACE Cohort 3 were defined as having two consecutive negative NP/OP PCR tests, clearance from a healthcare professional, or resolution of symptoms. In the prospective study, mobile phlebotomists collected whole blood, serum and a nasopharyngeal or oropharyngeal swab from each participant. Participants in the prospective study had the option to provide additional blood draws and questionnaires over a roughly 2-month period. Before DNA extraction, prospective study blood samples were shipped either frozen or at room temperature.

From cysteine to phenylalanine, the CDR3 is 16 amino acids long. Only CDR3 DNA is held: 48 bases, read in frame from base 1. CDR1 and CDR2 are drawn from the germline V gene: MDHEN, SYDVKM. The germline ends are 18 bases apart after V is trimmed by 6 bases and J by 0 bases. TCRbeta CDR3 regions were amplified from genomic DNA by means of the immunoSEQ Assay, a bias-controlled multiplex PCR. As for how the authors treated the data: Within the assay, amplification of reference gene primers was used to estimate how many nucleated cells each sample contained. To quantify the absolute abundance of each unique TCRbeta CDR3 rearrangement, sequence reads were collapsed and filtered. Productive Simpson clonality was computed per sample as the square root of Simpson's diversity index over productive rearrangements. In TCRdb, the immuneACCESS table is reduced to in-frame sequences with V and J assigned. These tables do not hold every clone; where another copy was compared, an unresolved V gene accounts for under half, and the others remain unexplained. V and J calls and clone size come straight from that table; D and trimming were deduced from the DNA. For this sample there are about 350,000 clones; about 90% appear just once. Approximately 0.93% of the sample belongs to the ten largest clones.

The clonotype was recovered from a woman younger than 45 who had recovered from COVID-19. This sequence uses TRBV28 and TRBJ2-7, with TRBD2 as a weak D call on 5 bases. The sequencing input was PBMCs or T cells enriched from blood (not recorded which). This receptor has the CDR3 CASSPTRSLPSYEQYF. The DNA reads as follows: TGTGCCAGCAGCCCCACTAGATCCCTCCCCTCCTACGAGCAGTACTTC.